A single sample gave rise to the 25 T cell receptor beta chains below, sequenced in a study of T cell responses to AZD1222 COVID-19 vaccine. The table came from immunoSEQ multiplex PCR; TCRdb's copy has only in-frame clones and leaves some out. Here the sample spans roughly 130,000 clones, around nine tenths being singletons. Material: peripheral blood, obtained on day 0 of AZD1222 vaccination. These receptors all come from an adult in good health.

V and J are TRBV6-2 or TRBV6-3 and TRBJ1-2, with D possibly TRBD1 on 5 matching bases. The germline gives CDR1 MNHEY, CDR2 SVGEGT. With 6 bases removed from V and 1 base from J, the gap between germline ends came to 33 bases. This CDR3 has 21 residues. In DNA form, the CDR3 reads TGTGCCAGCAGCCAGTCGTCAAGCCTCATCATTCGGCAGGGCCATAACTATGGCTACACCTTC. This sequence encodes CASSQSSSLIIRQGHNYGYTF.

The rearrangement uses TRBV6-2 or TRBV6-3 and TRBJ1-6, with 7 bases identical to TRBD1. Trimming took 8 bases from V and 7 from J; bases not matched to a gene: 11. CDR3 length: 15 residues. Germline V lookup: CDR1 MNHEY, CDR2 SVGEGT. The chain's CDR3 is CASRPRQGQNSPLHF. The DNA for the CDR3 is TGTGCCAGCCGCCCGAGACAGGGCCAGAATTCACCCCTCCACTTT.

The V gene is TRBV2, the J gene TRBJ2-7; D call uncertain. Trimming stripped 1 base from V and 2 bases from J, with 12 bases between. This CDR3 has 15 residues. Germline V gene lookup returns CDR1 SNHLY and CDR2 FYNNEI. DNA of the CDR3: TGTGCCAGCAGTGAAGGGACGACCGGAGCCTACGAGCAGTACTTC. Translating gives CASSEGTTGAYEQYF.

The CDR3 here is CASSLGGLGEKLFF. As DNA, the CDR3 is TGTGCCAGCAGCTTGGGGGGCTTAGGTGAAAAACTGTTTTTT. The V and J genes are TRBV5-5 and TRBJ1-4; possibly TRBD1 for D (5 bases). The CDR3 contains 14 residues. The V end lost 0 bases, the J end lost 7 bases, and 10 bases lay between the germline ends. Germline lookup yields CDR1 SGHKS and CDR2 YYEKEE (reference sequence).

The gene calls are TRBV7-9 and TRBJ1-1; TRBD1 agrees at 11 bases. This CDR3 has 15 residues. Trimming at V came to 5 bases and at J to 7 bases, leaving 9 bases not matched to a gene. Germline values: CDR1 SEHNR, CDR2 FQNEAQ (reference sequence). The CDR3: CASSPWTGGIGEAFF. The CDR3 DNA is TGTGCCAGCAGCCCTTGGACAGGGGGCATAGGTGAAGCTTTCTTT.

This clone occurred once. The rearrangement uses TRBV20-1 and TRBJ2-7; D unclear. V gave up 3 bases and J gave up 0 bases, with 9 bases separating them. This CDR3 is built from 13 residues. The germline gives CDR1 DFQATT, CDR2 SNEGSKA (reference sequence). The CDR3 nucleotides are TGCAGTGCTAGTAGCAGACGCTCCTACGAGCAGTACTTC. Its protein is CSASSRRSYEQYF.

The CDR3 is CATAGYQETQYF. The CDR3 nucleotides read TGTGCCACCGCGGGATACCAAGAGACCCAGTACTTC. J is TRBJ2-5 and V is TRBV15, with a weak D call TRBD2 (6 bases). Trimming cost V 8 bases and J 0 bases, with 7 bases left between them. Per germline, CDR1 LNHNV and CDR2 YYDKDF (reference sequence). CDR3 length equals 12 residues.

The V call is TRBV6-1, the J call TRBJ1-4; no definite D call. V lost 5 bases and J lost 7, with 14 bases in between. The CDR3 loop spans 14 amino acids. Germline V CDR1 and CDR2: MNHNS, SASEGT. CDR3: CASSPEGRSEKLFF. The DNA for the CDR3 is TGTGCCAGCAGTCCGGAAGGGAGGAGTGAAAAACTGTTTTTT.

The chain links TRBV7-2 to TRBJ1-5; D is undetermined. CDR3 length: 13 residues. V was clipped by 2 bases and J by 7 bases, with 9 bases between them. Germline CDR1 is SGHTA and CDR2 is FQGNSA. CDR3 in amino acids: CASSLNPEQPQHF. The CDR3 DNA reads TGTGCCAGCAGCTTAAACCCGGAGCAGCCCCAGCATTTT.

The V call is TRBV6-5, the J call TRBJ1-6; TRBD1 might be the D (6 bases). Germline lookup yields CDR1 MNHEY and CDR2 SVGAGI. Trimming shortened V by 2 bases and J by 5 bases, and 10 bases separated the two germline ends. This CDR3 has 15 amino acids. In DNA, the CDR3 is TGTGCCAGCAGTTACCCGGACAGCGATAATTCACCCCTCCACTTT. Its translation is CASSYPDSDNSPLHF.

The chain joins TRBV5-1 to TRBJ2-2, with 8 bases matching TRBD1. The CDR3 is 15 amino acids. J lost 5 bases, V lost 4 bases, and 7 bases had no gene match. Germline CDR1 reads SGHRS; CDR2 reads YFSETQ. This CDR3 reads CASSVDRVRTGELFF. The CDR3, as DNA: TGCGCCAGCAGCGTGGACAGGGTTAGGACCGGGGAGCTGTTTTTT. Variable domain in full (rest from reference TRBV5-1 and TRBJ2-2): KAGVTQTPRYLIKTRGQQVTLSCSPISGHRSVSWYQQTPGQGLQFLFEYFSETQRNKGNFPGRFSGRQFSNSRSEMNVSTLELGDSALYLCASSVDRVRTGELFFGEGSRLTVL.

V and J are TRBV5-8 and TRBJ1-1; TRBD1 might be the D (5 bases). This CDR3 has 15 amino acids. Trimming removed 7 bases at V and 4 bases at J, with 20 bases between. Germline V lookup: CDR1 SGHTS, CDR2 YDEGEE. As DNA, the CDR3 is TGTGCCAGCCACCGTGGGGGGGTTGTCGGCACTGAAGCTTTCTTT. Translation gives CASHRGGVVGTEAFF. The variable domain in full, with the rest retrieved from reference TRBV5-8 and TRBJ1-1, is EAGVTQSPTHLIKTRGQQATLRCSPISGHTSVYWYQQALGLGLQFLLWYDEGEERNRGNFPPRFSGRQFPNYSSELNVNALELEDSALYLCASHRGGVVGTEAFFGQGTRLTVV.

This chain uses TRBV7-8 with TRBJ1-5; D might be TRBD1 (5 bases). The germline CDR1 and CDR2 sequences are SGHVS and FQNEAQ. The CDR3 is 16 amino acids. V was pared by 4 bases and J by 3 bases, with 16 bases between. CDR3 DNA: TGTGCCAGCAGCTCCAACTCAGGGCTTAACAATCAGCCCCAGCATTTT. Protein sequence: CASSSNSGLNNQPQHF.

The chain carries TRBV19 and TRBJ2-1, with D maybe TRBD2 (6 bases). The length of the CDR3 is 14 residues. The V end lost 9 bases, the J end lost 0 bases, and 12 bases lay between the germline ends. Germline CDR1 and CDR2: LNHDA and SQIVND (reference sequence). The CDR3 DNA reads as TGTGCCAGCTATAGCGGAAGCTCCTACAATGAGCAGTTCTTC. Translated: CASYSGSSYNEQFF.

V and J are TRBV18 and TRBJ2-5, with D hard to call. Germline V CDR1 and CDR2: KGHSH, LQKENI. V shed 2 bases and J shed 2 bases, with 9 bases lying between them. There are 14 residues in the CDR3. CDR3 nucleotides: TGTGCCAGCTCACCATCAAGGGTACAAGAGACCCAGTACTTC. Translated: CASSPSRVQETQYF. Full variable domain (outside the CDR3, taken from reference TRBV18 and TRBJ2-5): NAGVMQNPRHLVRRRGQEARLRCSPMKGHSHVYWYRQLPEEGLKFMVYLQKENIIDESGMPKERFSAEFPKEGPSILRIQQVVRGDSAAYFCASSPSRVQETQYFGPGTRLLVL.

The chain couples TRBV7-8 to TRBJ1-5; D not resolved. CDR3 length: 14 residues. Deletions cut 1 base from V and 5 bases from J, with 9 bases between. Per the germline V gene, CDR1 is SGHVS and CDR2 is FQNEAQ. The CDR3 coding sequence is TGTGCCAGCAGCTTAGAGGCCACATATCAGCCCCAGCATTTT. Its translation: CASSLEATYQPQHF.

The V gene is TRBV5-4, the J gene TRBJ1-1; 8 nucleotides match TRBD1. The CDR3 is 13 amino acids. Germline V CDR1 and CDR2: SGHNT, YYREEE (reference sequence). V dropped 4 bases and J dropped 4; count of bases not matched to a gene: 3. DNA for the CDR3: TGTGCCAGCAGCGCTACAGGGGGCACTGAAGCTTTCTTT. Its protein product is CASSATGGTEAFF.

The V gene is TRBV11-3, the J gene TRBJ2-1; D possibly corresponds to TRBD1 (6 bases). The V end lost 3 bases, the J end lost 4 bases, and 13 bases lay between the germline ends. The CDR3 is 15 amino acids. Germline CDR1 and CDR2: SGHNT and YENEEA. CDR3 loop: CASSFGRTAYNEQFF. The CDR3 DNA follows: TGTGCCAGCAGCTTCGGGCGGACAGCATACAATGAGCAGTTCTTC.

This clone was seen a single time. The chain uses TRBV11-2 and TRBJ1-6; possibly TRBD1 for D (6 bases). Germline V lookup: CDR1 SGHAT, CDR2 FQNNGV. This CDR3 contains 15 residues. The V gene lost 5 bases and the J gene lost 6 bases, with 14 bases spanning the gap. The DNA for the CDR3 is TGTGCCAGCAGCCGGCCTACAGGGAGTAATTCACCCCTCCACTTT. It translates to CASSRPTGSNSPLHF.

The chain joins TRBV5-4 to TRBJ2-3; D perhaps matches TRBD1 (6 bases). Germline V gene sequence: CDR1 SGHNT, CDR2 YYREEE (reference sequence). Trimming removed 4 bases at V and 3 bases at J, with 15 bases between. The CDR3 length is 15 residues. CDR3 nucleotides: TGTGCCAGCAGCCGGACCACAGGGATAACAGATACGCAGTATTTT. Its translation is CASSRTTGITDTQYF.

The CDR3 here is CASASVGTEAFF. In nucleotides, the CDR3 is TGTGCCAGCGCGTCCGTCGGGACTGAAGCTTTCTTT. The chain couples TRBV27 to TRBJ1-1, with D hard to call. Per the germline V gene, CDR1 is MNHEY and CDR2 is SMNVEV (reference sequence). The CDR3 is 12 amino acids. Trimming cost V 8 bases and J 5 bases, with 12 bases left between them.

The chain has TRBV4-3 and TRBJ2-3; the match to TRBD2 covers 13 bases. The CDR3 covers 16 residues. Losses at the gene ends were 1 base for V and 9 bases for J; bases not matched to a gene: 7. Germline V gene lookup returns CDR1 LGHNA and CDR2 YSLEER. CDR3 nucleotides: TGCGCCAGCAGCCAAGGGACTAGCGGGAGATTAGTGACGCAGTATTTT. It specifies CASSQGTSGRLVTQYF.

This clone occurred once. The rearrangement joins TRBV6-6 to TRBJ1-1, with 9 bases matching TRBD1. This CDR3 comprises 16 residues. The germline gives CDR1 MNHNY, CDR2 SVGAGI (reference sequence). With V trimmed by 6 bases and J by 1 base, 9 bases remained unmatched. The CDR3 sequence: CASSPLDRGSNTEAFF. The CDR3 DNA sequence: TGTGCCAGCAGCCCCTTGGACAGGGGATCGAACACTGAAGCTTTCTTT.

The genes are TRBV7-9 and TRBJ2-1, with TRBD2 identical over 12 bases. From germline, CDR1 is SEHNR and CDR2 FQNEAQ (reference sequence). V lost 5 bases, J lost 6 bases, and 5 bases stayed unmatched. The CDR3 totals 15 residues. CDR3 nucleotides: TGTGCCAGCAGCCCGACTAGCGGGAGTGGCAATGAGCAGTTCTTC. As protein: CASSPTSGSGNEQFF. The full variable domain, with the rest looked up from reference TRBV7-9 and TRBJ2-1, is DTGVSQNPRHKITKRGQNVTFRCDPISEHNRLYWYRQTLGQGPEFLTYFQNEAQLEKSRLLSDRFSAERPKGSFSTLEIQRTEQGDSAMYLCASSPTSGSGNEQFFGPGTRLTVL.

J is TRBJ1-5 and V is TRBV9; D perhaps matches TRBD1 (5 bases). With 5 bases removed from V and 7 bases from J, the gap between germline ends came to 10 bases. CDR1 is SGDLS and CDR2 is YYNGEE in the germline V gene. The CDR3 contains 12 residues. Written as DNA, the CDR3 is TGTGCCAGCAGTCAGGGACTGCAGCCCCAGCATTTT. Protein product: CASSQGLQPQHF. The whole variable domain, remainder taken from reference TRBV9 and TRBJ1-5, is DSGVTQTPKHLITATGQRVTLRCSPRSGDLSVYWYQQSLDQGLQFLIQYYNGEERAKGNILERFSAQQFPDLHSELNLSSLELGDSALYFCASSQGLQPQHFGDGTRLSIL.